The 31 T cell receptor beta chains below all came from one sample that was sequenced in a study of PD-1 blockade in classical Hodgkin lymphoma. Sequenced by immunoSEQ multiplex PCR; TCRdb stores in-frame clones only, minus some. The sample consists of some 58,000 clones, 91% of them appearing once. Specified time point: cycle 4 day 1 (C4D1), after about 6 weeks of nivolumab. With no exception, relapse followed autologous stem cell transplantation in all patients, and brentuximab vedotin exposure varied. The sample here was peripheral blood mononuclear cells (PBMCs), taken before the fourth cycle of nivolumab. The receptors originated from a human donor with classical Hodgkin lymphoma.

The chain couples TRBV5-6 to TRBJ2-5; D remains unclear. With 4 bases removed from V and 4 bases from J, the gap between germline ends came to 5 bases. The CDR3 length is 11 residues. Germline assignment: CDR1 SGHDT and CDR2 YYEEEE. As DNA, the CDR3 is TGTGCCAGCAGCCGTGGAGAGACCCAGTACTTC. Protein: CASSRGETQYF.

The gene calls are TRBV6-6 and TRBJ1-5; 7 nucleotides match TRBD1. Germline lookup yields CDR1 MNHNY and CDR2 SVGAGI (reference sequence). J gave up 2 bases and V 6 bases, and 10 bases lay outside the gene matches. The CDR3 is made up of 16 amino acids. The CDR3 protein is CASSYPRQGGNQPQHF. The CDR3 DNA reads TGTGCCAGCAGCTACCCCCGACAGGGTGGCAATCAGCCCCAGCATTTT.

The rearrangement joins TRBV29-1 to TRBJ1-2; no clear D. The CDR3 consists of 13 residues. V lost 2 bases and J 8 bases, leaving 15 bases between the germline ends. CDR1 is SQVTM and CDR2 is ANQGSEA in the germline V gene. CDR3 amino acids: CSVETLWVWGYTF. The CDR3 nucleotides read TGCAGCGTTGAAACGCTTTGGGTTTGGGGCTACACCTTC. Supplemented by reference TRBV29-1 and TRBJ1-2, the full variable domain reads SAVISQKPSRDICQRGTSLTIQCQVDSQVTMMFWYRQQPGQSLTLIATANQGSEATYESGFVIDKFPISRPNLTFSTLTVSNMSPEDSSIYLCSVETLWVWGYTFGSGTRLTVV.

V is TRBV14 and J is TRBJ2-3; the D is unclear. Trimming left V 1 base short and J 6 bases short, with 11 bases between. The CDR3 is 14 amino acids. Germline CDR1 reads SGHDN; CDR2 reads FVKESK. The CDR3 DNA reads as TGTGCCAGCAGCCAAGTCAGTGGGTGGGATACGCAGTATTTT. Its translation is CASSQVSGWDTQYF.

As concerns this clone: A junction boundary mismatches the germline segment, possibly from a read error. The rearrangement uses TRBV14 and TRBJ1-2; D is uncertain. The CDR3 loop spans 19 amino acids. Germline lookup yields CDR1 SGHDN and CDR2 FVKESK. The CDR3, as DNA: TGTGCCAGCAGCCCCCTCCCTCGAGGGCCCGAAGTACCAGTGTCCCAGAGCGCCTTC. Encoded protein: CASSPLPRGPEVPVSQSAF.

CDR3 loop: CASRTQGEPWGGYTF. The DNA of the CDR3 is TGTGCCAGCAGGACCCAGGGGGAACCGTGGGGCGGCTACACCTTC. The V gene is TRBV6-6, the J gene TRBJ1-2; 7 bases are a match to TRBD1. The CDR3 loop spans 15 amino acids. V lost 6 bases, J lost 8 bases, and 15 bases stayed unmatched. Germline loops: CDR1 MNHNY, CDR2 SVGAGI (reference sequence).

V usage is TRBV12-5 and J usage is TRBJ1-1; 8 bases align to TRBD1. The CDR3 loop spans 15 amino acids. Trimming at V came to 6 bases and at J to 8 bases, leaving 14 bases not matched to a gene. Per the germline V gene, CDR1 is LGHNT and CDR2 is FRNRAP. For the CDR3, the DNA is TGTGCTAGTGGACTCGCTACCTACAGGGGGTCGGAAGCTTTCTTT. Its protein product is CASGLATYRGSEAFF. Full variable domain (remainder filled in from reference TRBV12-5 and TRBJ1-1): DARVTQTPRHKVTEMGQEVTMRCQPILGHNTVFWYRQTMMQGLELLAYFRNRAPLDDSGMPKDRFSAEMPDATLATLKIQPSEPRDSAVYFCASGLATYRGSEAFFGQGTRLTVV.

The chain uses TRBV7-3 and TRBJ2-7; TRBD1 agrees at 8 bases. Germline values: CDR1 SGHTA, CDR2 FQGTGA. This CDR3 is built from 11 residues. V lost 8 bases and J lost 7; bases outside the gene matches: 4. CDR3 region: CASGQGEEQYF. In DNA form, the CDR3 reads TGTGCCAGCGGACAGGGCGAAGAGCAGTACTTC.

J is TRBJ1-5 and V is TRBV10-2; D is possibly TRBD1 (5 bases). This CDR3 is built from 14 residues. Germline V CDR1 and CDR2: WSHSY, SAAADI. V lost 10 bases to trimming and J lost 5 bases, with 18 bases between them. CDR3: CATQAEPFYQPQHF. For the CDR3, the DNA is TGCGCCACACAGGCCGAACCTTTCTATCAGCCCCAGCATTTT.

The rearrangement uses TRBV5-1 and TRBJ2-3; D is possibly TRBD2 (5 bases). This CDR3 spans 14 amino acids. Trimming took off 2 bases at V and 0 bases at J, with 7 bases between the two ends. In germline, CDR1 is SGHRS, CDR2 YFSETQ. CDR3 sequence (DNA): TGCGCCAGCAGCTTACTAGAGAGCACAGATACGCAGTATTTT. This gives the protein CASSLLESTDTQYF.

The V gene is TRBV29-1, the J gene TRBJ2-6, with D unclear. The CDR3 totals 18 residues. Between the trimmed V and J ends, which lost 6 bases and 0 bases, there was a span of 21 bases. CDR1 SQVTM and CDR2 ANQGSEA come from the germline V gene. CDR3 DNA sequence: TGCAGCGTCCTCCCTGGACGCGCTCGAGACTCTGGGGCCAACGTCCTGACTTTC. As protein: CSVLPGRARDSGANVLTF.

The rearrangement links TRBV5-8 to TRBJ2-2, with D hard to call. This CDR3 is built from 16 residues. Trimming stripped 0 bases from V and 4 bases from J, with 13 bases between. The germline V gene has CDR1 SGHTS and CDR2 YDEGEE. Here the CDR3 DNA reads TGTGCCAGCAGCTTGGCTGGGCTTTCCCCCACCGGGGAGCTGTTTTTT. Protein sequence: CASSLAGLSPTGELFF.

The chain links TRBV10-3 to TRBJ2-1; TRBD2 agrees at 10 bases. This CDR3 is 16 amino acids long. CDR1 is ENHRY, CDR2 SYGVKD, per germline. V dropped 6 bases and J dropped 3; count of bases not matched to a gene: 8. Here the CDR3 DNA reads TGTGCCATCAGGGATACCAGCGGGGGGGTCTACAATGAGCAGTTCTTC. As protein: CAIRDTSGGVYNEQFF.

The chain is built from TRBV6-5 and TRBJ1-3, with TRBD1 identical over 8 bases. Germline V lookup: CDR1 MNHEY, CDR2 SVGAGI. The ends lost 8 bases at V and 4 bases at J; junction bases unmatched: 4. CDR3 length equals 13 residues. The CDR3 nucleotides read TGTGCCAGCGGTAGGGACAGGGGAAACACCATATATTTT. Amino acids: CASGRDRGNTIYF.

V usage is TRBV7-9 and J usage is TRBJ2-7, with D perhaps assigned TRBD1 or TRBD2 (5 bases each). Per the germline V gene, CDR1 is SEHNR and CDR2 is FQNEAQ (reference sequence). This CDR3 is 15 amino acids long. V was cut by 4 bases and J by 2 bases, with 15 bases left in between. The CDR3 reads CASSSTHGTAYEQYF. CDR3 nucleotides: TGTGCCAGCAGCTCTACTCACGGGACCGCCTACGAGCAGTACTTC.

The gene calls are TRBV2 and TRBJ2-2; D may be TRBD2 (5 bases). The CDR3 is 14 residues long. V lost 7 bases, J lost 9 bases, and 18 bases lay in between. Germline loops: CDR1 SNHLY, CDR2 FYNNEI. The CDR3 DNA reads TGTGCCAGCACCCAAAGGTTAAGCGGTTGGGAGCTGTTTTTT. Its protein product is CASTQRLSGWELFF.

The sample holds one count of this clone. The V gene is TRBV10-3, the J gene TRBJ2-3; tentative D call: TRBD2 (6 bases). Trimming took off 4 bases at V and 4 bases at J, with 9 bases between the two ends. This CDR3 has 13 amino acids. CDR1 is ENHRY and CDR2 is SYGVKD in the germline V gene. CDR3 sequence (DNA): TGTGCCATCAGTGGGGGGGACCCAGATACGCAGTATTTT. It codes for CAISGGDPDTQYF.

V is TRBV6-5 and J is TRBJ1-3, with D unclear. Trimming pared 2 bases from V and 0 bases from J, leaving 11 bases between. Germline V gene sequence: CDR1 MNHEY, CDR2 SVGAGI. The CDR3 extends over 16 amino acids. The CDR3 DNA reads as TGTGCCAGCAGTTACCAAGGACTTAACTCTGGAAACACCATATATTTT. Residues: CASSYQGLNSGNTIYF.

The chain has TRBV2 and TRBJ1-2, with D perhaps TRBD1 (5 bases). The CDR3 has 12 residues. Germline CDR1 SNHLY, CDR2 FYNNEI. V was cut by 3 bases and J by 10 bases, with 12 bases left in between. The CDR3 coding sequence is TGTGCCAGCAGTGACGTAGGGGTTGACTACACCTTC. Translated, it gives CASSDVGVDYTF.

This chain links TRBV6-1 with TRBJ1-5; the D is unclear. This CDR3 is built from 17 residues. Germline lookup yields CDR1 MNHNS and CDR2 SASEGT. V lost 2 bases and J 0 bases, leaving 14 bases between the germline ends. Written as DNA, the CDR3 is TGTGCCAGCAGTGAATTGTCAGGTCCTGATAGCAATCAGCCCCAGCATTTT. This translates into CASSELSGPDSNQPQHF.

The genes are TRBV10-1 and TRBJ2-1; D not resolved. CDR1 and CDR2 (germline): WNHNN, SYGVQD (reference sequence). Trimming pared 6 bases from V and 0 bases from J, leaving 12 bases between. The CDR3 totals 15 residues. Written as DNA, the CDR3 is TGCGCCAGCAGCGCCGACTTAATCTCCTACAATGAGCAGTTCTTC. It specifies CASSADLISYNEQFF.

The V gene is TRBV5-1, the J gene TRBJ2-7, with 7 nucleotides matching TRBD1. V trimming: 0 bases; J trimming: 7 bases; junction bases outside the gene matches: 10. The CDR3 consists of 15 residues. CDR1 and CDR2 from the germline V gene are SGHRS and YFSETQ. This CDR3 reads CASSLDRTGPVEQYF. The CDR3 DNA sequence: TGCGCCAGCAGCTTGGACCGGACAGGACCAGTGGAGCAGTACTTC.

This chain links TRBV6-5 with TRBJ1-6; D is unresolved. This CDR3 has 15 amino acids. V lost 7 bases, J lost 10 bases, and 20 bases lay in between. Per the germline V gene, CDR1 is MNHEY and CDR2 is SVGAGI. CDR3 region: CASTVTGFGSSPLHF. CDR3 DNA: TGTGCCAGCACTGTAACGGGATTCGGTAGCTCACCCCTCCACTTT.

V usage is TRBV10-3 and J usage is TRBJ2-3; 7 positions match TRBD2. This CDR3 has 14 residues. Looked up from germline, CDR1 is ENHRY and CDR2 is SYGVKD. V was pared by 9 bases and J by 2 bases, with 8 bases of the junction left unmatched. The CDR3 nucleotides read TGTGCCATTTCCAGCGGGGTGATCACAGATACGCAGTATTTT. Protein sequence: CAISSGVITDTQYF.

The V and J genes are TRBV29-1 and TRBJ2-7; D is possibly TRBD1 (6 bases). This CDR3 region has 13 residues. Per the germline V gene, CDR1 is SQVTM and CDR2 is ANQGSEA. Trimming shortened V by 6 bases and J by 0 bases, and 12 bases separated the two germline ends. CDR3 in DNA: TGCAGCGTCCGTACAGGGAGCTCCTACGAGCAGTACTTC. This translates into CSVRTGSSYEQYF.

The V and J genes are TRBV19 and TRBJ1-1, with unresolved D. Trimming took off 3 bases at V and 2 bases at J, with 7 bases between the two ends. The V gene's germline CDR1 is LNHDA and CDR2 SQIVND (reference sequence). This CDR3 comprises 13 residues. Here the CDR3 DNA reads TGTGCCAGTAGTATGGCGACTAACACTGAAGCTTTCTTT. Its translation is CASSMATNTEAFF.

This sequence joins TRBV7-2 and TRBJ1-6; D remains ambiguous. Germline V gene sequence: CDR1 SGHTA, CDR2 FQGNSA. The V and J ends lost 1 base and 6 bases respectively, with 16 bases between them. The CDR3 extends over 17 amino acids. The CDR3 is CASSLDFAPRGNSPLHF. In nucleotides, the CDR3 is TGTGCCAGCAGCTTAGACTTTGCCCCACGGGGTAATTCACCCCTCCACTTT.

The V gene is TRBV30, the J gene TRBJ2-1; D unclear. Between the trimmed V and J ends, which lost 2 bases and 8 bases, there was a span of 4 bases. Germline CDR1 is GTSNPN and CDR2 is SVGIG (reference sequence). The CDR3 totals 10 residues. The CDR3 sequence is CAWSLHEQFF. Here the CDR3 DNA reads TGTGCCTGGAGTCTCCATGAGCAGTTCTTC.

CDR3 region: CASSQGISEQYF. CDR3 nucleotides: TGCGCCAGCTCGCAGGGGATAAGCGAGCAGTACTTC. The genes are TRBV10-1 and TRBJ2-7, with D perhaps TRBD1 (6 bases). V lost 8 bases and J lost 6, with 14 bases in between. The CDR3 has 12 residues. CDR1 is WNHNN, CDR2 SYGVQD, per germline (reference sequence).

J is TRBJ2-5 and V is TRBV5-6, with 8 positions matching TRBD2. The length of the CDR3 is 16 residues. Germline assignment: CDR1 SGHDT and CDR2 YYEEEE. Germline trimming cut 4 bases from V and 4 bases from J; bases unmatched to any gene: 12. Here the CDR3 reads CASSDHSGESAETQYF. CDR3 bases: TGTGCCAGCAGCGACCATAGCGGGGAGTCCGCAGAGACCCAGTACTTC.

J is TRBJ2-5 and V is TRBV6-1; D is unresolved. The CDR3 loop spans 13 amino acids. In germline, CDR1 is MNHNS, CDR2 SASEGT. V was trimmed by 5 bases and J by 0 bases, leaving 7 bases between them. CDR3 sequence (DNA): TGTGCCAGCAGTTTTGACAACCAAGAGACCCAGTACTTC. Translating gives CASSFDNQETQYF.